The present entry profiles one T cell receptor (beta chain) with its context. Its antigen remains unidentified. Qualities for individual bases were not recorded, and no much larger clone is one base off. In the same sample, other DNA sequences code for this CDR3. The data were taken from a study of shared clonotypes between healthy human individuals (dated by TCRdb to the early 2020s). With respect to the entire study: The cohort included a few men and a couple of women between 18 and 49 years of age. Different laboratories and diverse techniques were used to prepare libraries and sequence TCR repertoires, to increase sequencing depth and limit assay-specific biases. Blood TCR repertoires of about five healthy adults were deeply sequenced to estimate repertoire size and the extent of clonotype sharing between individuals. Per donor, leukapheresis produced somewhere between about 0.94 and 10 billion PBMCs. For each donor, CD4 naive and CD4 memory were each given three plates, CD8 naive was given two plates, and CD8 memory was given one plate.

Healthy HIV-negative adults with no recently reported acute infections or vaccinations were included as donors. Only Caucasian adults living in Nashville, Tennessee, USA were represented among the donors. CD4+ T cells were enriched through magnetic negative selection, after which naive cells were positively selected on CD45RA and the remaining negative fraction served as the memory subset. Blood was obtained by leukapheresis, after which PBMCs were separated by Ficoll-Histopaque density gradient centrifugation and cryopreserved in liquid nitrogen vapor phase. Analytical flow cytometry was used to check the purity and quantity of every magnetically sorted T cell population. Genomic DNA was isolated from every sorted fraction and measured by UV absorbance on a Nanodrop 2000c. The paper as a whole reports these results and caveats: Based on pairwise subsampling, the degree of clonotype sharing among donors was expected to be affected by sequencing depth. Naive subsets generally had larger estimated clonotype richness than memory subsets. The small number of donors limited the genetic and exposure-history diversity represented. Sampling was restricted to blood, and TCR repertoires in tissues likely differ from the TCR repertoires found in blood. Sharing across a few donors was observed for approximately 5% of naive CD4, less than 4% of naive CD8, 2.3% of memory CD4, and around 0.4% of memory CD8 clonotypes. Incomplete sequencing was indicated by rarefaction of sorted-subset datasets, despite the large sequencing depth. Higher generation probabilities were observed for clonotypes shared by all four sorted-subset donors than for non-shared clonotypes.

Using the deep immunoSEQ assay, TCR CDR3 regions were amplified from genomic DNA by multiplex PCR. Extracted genomic DNA from each cell subset was distributed evenly across all wells of several immunoSEQ 96-well plates, and each plate was treated as a replicate. For sorted subsets, roughly 200 ng of genomic DNA, equivalent to tens of thousands of T cell genomes, went into each replicate PCR. Purified libraries were quantified with a Qubit 3.0 fluorometer, sized on a Bioanalyzer 2100, and re-quantified with the KAPA Library Quantification kit. A separate single-read 150-cycle Illumina NextSeq 550 flow cell was used to sequence each immunoSEQ 96-well plate. In the paper's pipeline: Because only junctional sequences without quality scores were contained in the immunoSEQ output, filtering matching that applied to full-length reads could not be performed. To assign V/J genes and CDR3, sequences were annotated using PyIR, a Python wrapper for IgBLAST v1.9, with IMGT germline references. Reads were filtered out if the reads had weak V/J assignments (E-value above 1e-6), no CDR3, stop codons, out-of-frame junctions, or ambiguous translated residues. V3J clonotypes were defined as sequences sharing an identical inferred V gene, J gene, and CDR3 amino acid sequence. Percentage overlap between repertoires was computed as shared unique clonotypes divided by the size of the smaller repertoire. Richness of each repertoire was evaluated using RTK rarefaction, the Chao1 estimator, and Recon v2.1 estimates of unobserved clonotypes. OLGA was used to compute generation probabilities for all TCRbeta clonotypes that the gDNA method yielded from a few donors. This immuneACCESS table, as held by TCRdb, lists in-frame sequences with V and J called but not all clones. Of the missing ones, under half trace to an unresolved V gene in checked studies; the others have no known cause. The V and J calls and clone size were taken over from that table, and D and trimming were inferred from the DNA. Recorded for this sample are over 2 million clones; 85% to 95% of them occurred a single time. The ten largest make up 0.37% of the sample.

The specimen was naive CD4+ T cells from PBMCs. The sample's cell subset or site, from its label and the paper: CD45RA+ positively selected. The TCR sequence derives from a man aged 18-30 years in good health. Some clones in this sample may be carry-over from other donors' samples.

This receptor has the CDR3 CASNLAGGNEQFF. The sequenced DNA: TGTGCCAGCAACCTAGCGGGAGGCAATGAGCAGTTCTTC. This sequence uses TRBV6-5 and TRBJ2-1; TRBD2 matches 11 bases in the middle. The CDR3 covers 13 residues, taking in both the cysteine and the phenylalanine. This entry keeps only the CDR3 DNA: 39 bases, framed from base 1. The germline V and J ends show losses of 7 bases and 6 bases respectively, and no gene match explains 2 bases of the junction. The germline V gene provides CDR1 MNHEY and CDR2 SVGAGI.